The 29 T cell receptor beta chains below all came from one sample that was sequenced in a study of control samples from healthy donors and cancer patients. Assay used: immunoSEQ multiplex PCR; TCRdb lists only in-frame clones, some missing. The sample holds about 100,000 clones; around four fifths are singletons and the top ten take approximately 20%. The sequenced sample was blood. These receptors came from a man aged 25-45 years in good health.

The CDR3 DNA follows: TGTGCCAGCAGCCCGGGACCTTTGGGCACTGAAGCTTTCTTT. Translation gives CASSPGPLGTEAFF. V gene TRBV5-6 combines with J gene TRBJ1-1; D may be TRBD1 (5 bases). This CDR3 is 14 amino acids long. Germline assignment: CDR1 SGHDT and CDR2 YYEEEE. The germline V and J ends were trimmed by 4 bases and 4 bases, with 14 bases remaining between them.

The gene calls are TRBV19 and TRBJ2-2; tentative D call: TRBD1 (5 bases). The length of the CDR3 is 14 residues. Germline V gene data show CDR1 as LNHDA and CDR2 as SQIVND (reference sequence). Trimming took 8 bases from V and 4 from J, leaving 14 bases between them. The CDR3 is CASHSRVATGELFF. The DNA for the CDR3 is TGTGCCAGTCACTCCAGGGTGGCCACCGGGGAGCTGTTTTTT.

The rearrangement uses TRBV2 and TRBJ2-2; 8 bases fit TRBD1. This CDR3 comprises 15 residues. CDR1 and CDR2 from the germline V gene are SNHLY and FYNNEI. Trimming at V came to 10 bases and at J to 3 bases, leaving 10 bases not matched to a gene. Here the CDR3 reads CATGETGDDTGELFF. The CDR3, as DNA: TGTGCCACCGGGGAGACAGGGGACGACACCGGGGAGCTGTTTTTT.

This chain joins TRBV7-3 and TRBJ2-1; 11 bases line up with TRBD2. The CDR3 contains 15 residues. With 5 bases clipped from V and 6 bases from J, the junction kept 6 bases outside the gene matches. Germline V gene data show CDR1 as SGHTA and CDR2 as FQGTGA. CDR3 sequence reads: CASSPGLAVINEQFF. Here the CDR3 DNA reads TGTGCCAGCAGCCCGGGACTAGCGGTTATCAATGAGCAGTTCTTC.

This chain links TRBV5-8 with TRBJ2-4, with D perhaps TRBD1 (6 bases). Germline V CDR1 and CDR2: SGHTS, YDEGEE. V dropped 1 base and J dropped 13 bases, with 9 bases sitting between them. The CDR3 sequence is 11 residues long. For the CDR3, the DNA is TGTGCCAGCAGCTTGACAGGGCTCCAGTACTTC. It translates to CASSLTGLQYF. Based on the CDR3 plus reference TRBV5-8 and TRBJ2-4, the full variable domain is EAGVTQSPTHLIKTRGQQATLRCSPISGHTSVYWYQQALGLGLQFLLWYDEGEERNRGNFPPRFSGRQFPNYSSELNVNALELEDSALYLCASSLTGLQYFGAGTRLSVL.

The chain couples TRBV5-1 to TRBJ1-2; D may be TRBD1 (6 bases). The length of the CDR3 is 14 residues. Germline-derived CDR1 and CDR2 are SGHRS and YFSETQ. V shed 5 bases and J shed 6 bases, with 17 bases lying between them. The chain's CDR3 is CASRSQGPHNGYTF. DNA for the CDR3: TGCGCCAGCAGGTCGCAGGGGCCTCACAATGGCTACACCTTC.

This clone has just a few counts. CDR3 sequence (DNA): TGCGCCAGCAGACTTACTAGCGGGGGGCACTCCTACGAGCAGTACTTC. Protein product: CASRLTSGGHSYEQYF. The chain carries TRBV5-1 and TRBJ2-7; 12 bases line up with TRBD2. The CDR3 has 16 amino acids. V lost 5 bases to trimming and J lost 0 bases; unmatched junction nucleotides: 6. CDR1 and CDR2 from the germline V gene are SGHRS and YFSETQ.

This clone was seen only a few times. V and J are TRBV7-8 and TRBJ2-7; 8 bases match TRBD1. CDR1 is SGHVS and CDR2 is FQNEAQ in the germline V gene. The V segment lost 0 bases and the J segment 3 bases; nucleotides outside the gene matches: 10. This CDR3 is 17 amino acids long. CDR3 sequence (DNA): TGTGCCAGCAGCTTAGCCGATCGGCAGGGGGCCTTCTACGAGCAGTACTTC. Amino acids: CASSLADRQGAFYEQYF.

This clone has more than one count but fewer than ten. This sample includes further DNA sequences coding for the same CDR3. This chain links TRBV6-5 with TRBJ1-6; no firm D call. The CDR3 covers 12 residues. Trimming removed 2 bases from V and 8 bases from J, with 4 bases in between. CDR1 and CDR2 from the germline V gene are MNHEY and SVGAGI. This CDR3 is CASSYRDSPLHF. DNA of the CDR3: TGTGCCAGCAGTTACCGGGATTCACCCCTCCACTTT.

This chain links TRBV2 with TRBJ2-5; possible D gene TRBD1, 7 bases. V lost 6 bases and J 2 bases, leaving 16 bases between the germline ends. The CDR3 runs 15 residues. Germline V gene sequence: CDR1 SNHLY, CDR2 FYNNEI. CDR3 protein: CASRGAGQSQETQYF. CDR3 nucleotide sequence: TGTGCCAGCAGGGGGGCGGGACAGTCACAAGAGACCCAGTACTTC.

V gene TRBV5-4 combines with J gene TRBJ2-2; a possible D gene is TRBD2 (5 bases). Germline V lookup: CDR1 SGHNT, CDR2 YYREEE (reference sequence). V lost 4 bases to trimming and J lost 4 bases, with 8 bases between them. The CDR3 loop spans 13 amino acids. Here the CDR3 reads CASSRTGTGELFF. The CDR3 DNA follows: TGTGCCAGCAGCCGGACTGGCACCGGGGAGCTGTTTTTT.

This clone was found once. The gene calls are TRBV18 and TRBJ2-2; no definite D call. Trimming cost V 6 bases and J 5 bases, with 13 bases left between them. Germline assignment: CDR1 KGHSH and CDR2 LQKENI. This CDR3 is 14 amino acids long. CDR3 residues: CASSMGKGTGELFF. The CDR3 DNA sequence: TGTGCCAGCTCTATGGGGAAAGGAACCGGGGAGCTGTTTTTT.

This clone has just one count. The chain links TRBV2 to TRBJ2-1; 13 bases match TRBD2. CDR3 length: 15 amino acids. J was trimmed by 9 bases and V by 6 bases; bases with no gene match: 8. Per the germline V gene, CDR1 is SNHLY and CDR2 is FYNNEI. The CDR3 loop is CASSVTSGGRAEQFF. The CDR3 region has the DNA TGTGCCAGCAGCGTGACTAGCGGGGGGCGGGCTGAGCAGTTCTTC.

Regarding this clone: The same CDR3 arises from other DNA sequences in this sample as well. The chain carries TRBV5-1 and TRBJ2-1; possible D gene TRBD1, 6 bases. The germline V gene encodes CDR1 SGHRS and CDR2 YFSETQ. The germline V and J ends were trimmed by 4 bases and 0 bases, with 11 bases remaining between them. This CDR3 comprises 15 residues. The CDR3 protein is CASSPGQSSYNEQFF. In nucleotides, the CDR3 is TGCGCCAGCAGCCCAGGACAGAGCTCCTACAATGAGCAGTTCTTC.

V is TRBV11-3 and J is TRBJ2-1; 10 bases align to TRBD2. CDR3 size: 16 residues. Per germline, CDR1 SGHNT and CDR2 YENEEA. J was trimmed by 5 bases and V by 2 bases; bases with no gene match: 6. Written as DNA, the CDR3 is TGTGCCAGCAGCTTATACGGGACTAGCGACCACAATGAGCAGTTCTTC. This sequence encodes CASSLYGTSDHNEQFF.

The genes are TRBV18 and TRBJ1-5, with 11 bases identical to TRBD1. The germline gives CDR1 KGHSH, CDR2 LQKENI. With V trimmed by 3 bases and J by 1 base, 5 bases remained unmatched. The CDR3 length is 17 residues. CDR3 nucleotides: TGTGCCAGCTCACCGACAGGACAGGGGGCCAGCAATCAGCCCCAGCATTTT. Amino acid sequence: CASSPTGQGASNQPQHF.

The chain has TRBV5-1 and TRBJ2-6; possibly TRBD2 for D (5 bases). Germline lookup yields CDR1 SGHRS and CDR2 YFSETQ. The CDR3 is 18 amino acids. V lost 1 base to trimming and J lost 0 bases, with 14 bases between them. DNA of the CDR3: TGCGCCAGCAGCTTGACAGCTCCGGGAAGCTCTGGGGCCAACGTCCTGACTTTC. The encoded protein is CASSLTAPGSSGANVLTF. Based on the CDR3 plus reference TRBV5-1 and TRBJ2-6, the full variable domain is KAGVTQTPRYLIKTRGQQVTLSCSPISGHRSVSWYQQTPGQGLQFLFEYFSETQRNKGNFPGRFSGRQFSNSRSEMNVSTLELGDSALYLCASSLTAPGSSGANVLTFGAGSRLTVL.

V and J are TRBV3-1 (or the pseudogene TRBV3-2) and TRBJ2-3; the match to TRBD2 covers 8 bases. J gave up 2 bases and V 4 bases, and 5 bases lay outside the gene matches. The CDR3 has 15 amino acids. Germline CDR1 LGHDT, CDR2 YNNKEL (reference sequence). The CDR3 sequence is CASSLGGGITDTQYF. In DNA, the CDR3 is TGTGCCAGCAGCCTCGGCGGGGGGATCACAGATACGCAGTATTTT.

The CDR3 protein is CASSYGERETQYF. In DNA, the CDR3 is TGTGCCAGCAGCTATGGGGAGCGCGAGACCCAGTACTTC. The chain carries TRBV13 and TRBJ2-5; a weak D match, TRBD2 (5 bases). The CDR3 has 13 amino acids. Germline-derived CDR1 and CDR2 are PRHDT and FYEKMQ (reference sequence). Trimming removed 4 bases at V and 5 bases at J, with 11 bases between.

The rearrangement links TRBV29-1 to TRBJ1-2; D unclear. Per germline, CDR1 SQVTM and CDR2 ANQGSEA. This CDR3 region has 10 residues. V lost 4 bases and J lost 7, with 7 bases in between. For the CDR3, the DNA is TGCAGCGTTGGGTCCAGTGGCTACACCTTC. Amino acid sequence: CSVGSSGYTF.

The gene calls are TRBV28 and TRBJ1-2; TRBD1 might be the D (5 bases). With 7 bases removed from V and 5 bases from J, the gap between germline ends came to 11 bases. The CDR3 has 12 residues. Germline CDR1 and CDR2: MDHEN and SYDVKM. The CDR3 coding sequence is TGTGCCAGCAATTGGGGGGGGTATGGCTACACCTTC. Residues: CASNWGGYGYTF.

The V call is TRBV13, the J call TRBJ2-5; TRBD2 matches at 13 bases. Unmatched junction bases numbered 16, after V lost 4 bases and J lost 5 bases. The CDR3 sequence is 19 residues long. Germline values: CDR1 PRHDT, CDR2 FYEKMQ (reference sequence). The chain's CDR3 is CASSSDRAGLAGEVETQYF. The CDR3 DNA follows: TGTGCCAGCAGCTCGGACAGGGCTGGACTAGCGGGGGAGGTGGAGACCCAGTACTTC. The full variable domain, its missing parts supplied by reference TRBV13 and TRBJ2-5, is AAGVIQSPRHLIKEKRETATLKCYPIPRHDTVYWYQQGPGQDPQFLISFYEKMQSDKGSIPDRFSAQQFSDYHSELNMSSLELGDSALYFCASSSDRAGLAGEVETQYFGPGTRLLVL.

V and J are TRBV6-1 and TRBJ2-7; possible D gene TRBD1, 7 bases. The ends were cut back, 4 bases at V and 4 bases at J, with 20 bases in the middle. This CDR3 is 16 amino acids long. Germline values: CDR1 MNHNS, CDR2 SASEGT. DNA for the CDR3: TGTGCCAGCAGTGGTCTTTCAGGGGGGCCTTCGTACGAGCAGTACTTC. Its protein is CASSGLSGGPSYEQYF.

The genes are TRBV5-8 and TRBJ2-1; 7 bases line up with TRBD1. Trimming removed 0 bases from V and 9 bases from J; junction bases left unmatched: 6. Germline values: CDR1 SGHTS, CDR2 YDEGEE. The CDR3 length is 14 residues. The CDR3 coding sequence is TGTGCCAGCAGCTTGGAGGGGGCGAGGGTTGAGCAGTTCTTC. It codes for CASSLEGARVEQFF.

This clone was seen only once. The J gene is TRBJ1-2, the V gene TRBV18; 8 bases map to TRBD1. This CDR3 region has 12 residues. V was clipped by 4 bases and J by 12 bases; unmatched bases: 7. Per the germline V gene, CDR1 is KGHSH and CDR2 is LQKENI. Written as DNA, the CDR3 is TGTGCCAGCTCACTGGACAGGGAATCGGACACCTTC. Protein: CASSLDRESDTF. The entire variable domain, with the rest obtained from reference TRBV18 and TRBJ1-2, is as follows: NAGVMQNPRHLVRRRGQEARLRCSPMKGHSHVYWYRQLPEEGLKFMVYLQKENIIDESGMPKERFSAEFPKEGPSILRIQQVVRGDSAAYFCASSLDRESDTFGSGTRLTVV.

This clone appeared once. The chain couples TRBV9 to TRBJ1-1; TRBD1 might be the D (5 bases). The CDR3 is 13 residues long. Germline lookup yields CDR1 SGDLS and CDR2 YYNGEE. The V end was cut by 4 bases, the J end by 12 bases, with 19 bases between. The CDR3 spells CASSPALVGESFF. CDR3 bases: TGTGCCAGCAGCCCCGCTCTGGTGGGGGAGTCTTTCTTT.

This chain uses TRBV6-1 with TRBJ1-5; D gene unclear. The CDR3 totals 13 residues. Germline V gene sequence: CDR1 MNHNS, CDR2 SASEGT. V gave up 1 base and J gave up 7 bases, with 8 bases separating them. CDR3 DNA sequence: TGTGCCAGCAGTGAAGGGCAGTGGCAGCCCCAGCATTTT. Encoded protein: CASSEGQWQPQHF.

The CDR3 sequence: CASSNQGLSGNTIYF. In nucleotides, the CDR3 is TGTGCCAGCAGCAATCAGGGACTCTCTGGAAACACCATATATTTT. The V and J genes are TRBV7-9 and TRBJ1-3; possible D gene TRBD1, 5 bases. V lost 5 bases to trimming and J lost 0 bases, with 11 bases between them. This CDR3 region has 15 residues. Germline CDR1 and CDR2: SEHNR and FQNEAQ (reference sequence).

CDR3: CASSVEGLDNSPLHF. CDR3 nucleotides: TGTGCCAGCAGCGTTGAGGGGTTGGATAATTCACCCCTCCACTTT. V is TRBV9 and J is TRBJ1-6; the D gene is possibly TRBD1 (5 bases). Germline V gene sequence: CDR1 SGDLS, CDR2 YYNGEE. Trimming removed 2 bases from V and 5 bases from J, with 11 bases in between. The CDR3 loop spans 15 amino acids.